What follows is one T cell receptor beta chain and its context. Only in-frame clones appear in the TCRdb table, and some are missing; sequencing was by immunoSEQ multiplex PCR. This sample has 45,000 to 60,000 clones, with approximately 78% found just once. These data belong to a study of radiotherapy plus CTLA-4 blockade in lung cancer. Study-level background: With 25% to 35% of patients having disease control, objective responses were seen in about 17%.

The CDR3 covers 14 residues. CDR1 and CDR2 (germline): SGHTA, FQGNSA. V shed 6 bases, J shed 2 bases, and the junction held 5 bases outside the gene matches. Sample: peripheral blood, taken from a patient treated with radiotherapy plus ipilimumab. The gene calls are TRBV7-2 and TRBJ2-5, with TRBD1 identical over 8 bases. The sequence came from a human donor with non-small cell lung cancer who had stable disease on radiotherapy plus ipilimumab. CDR3 loop: CASRDDRGQETQYF. In DNA, the CDR3 is TGTGCCAGCAGAGATGACAGGGGTCAAGAGACCCAGTACTTC.